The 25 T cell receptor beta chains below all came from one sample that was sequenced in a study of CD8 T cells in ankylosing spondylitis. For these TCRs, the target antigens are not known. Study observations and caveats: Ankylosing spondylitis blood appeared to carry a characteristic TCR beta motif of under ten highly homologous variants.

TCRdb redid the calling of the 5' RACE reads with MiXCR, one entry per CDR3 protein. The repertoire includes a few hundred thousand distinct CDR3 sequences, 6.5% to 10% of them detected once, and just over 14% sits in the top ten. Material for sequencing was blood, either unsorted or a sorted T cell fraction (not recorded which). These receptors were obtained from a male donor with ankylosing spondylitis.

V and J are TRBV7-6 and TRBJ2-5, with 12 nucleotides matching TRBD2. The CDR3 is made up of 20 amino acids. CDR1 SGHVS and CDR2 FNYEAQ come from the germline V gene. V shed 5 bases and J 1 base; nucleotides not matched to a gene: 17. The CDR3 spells CASSLPTGLGLAGIQETQYF. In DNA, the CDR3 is TGTGCCAGCAGCCTACCGACAGGTCTGGGACTAGCGGGCATCCAAGAGACCCAGTACTTC.

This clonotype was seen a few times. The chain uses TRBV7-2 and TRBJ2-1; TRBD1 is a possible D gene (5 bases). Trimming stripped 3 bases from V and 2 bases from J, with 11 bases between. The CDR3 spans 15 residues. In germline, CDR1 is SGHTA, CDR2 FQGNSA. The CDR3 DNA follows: TGTGCCAGCAGCTTCGGAGTAGGGGCCTACAATGAGCAGTTCTTC. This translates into CASSFGVGAYNEQFF.

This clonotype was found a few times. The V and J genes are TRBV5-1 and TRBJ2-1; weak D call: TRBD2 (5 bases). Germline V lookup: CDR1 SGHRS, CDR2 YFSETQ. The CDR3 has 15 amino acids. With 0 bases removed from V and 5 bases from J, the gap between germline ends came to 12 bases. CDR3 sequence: CASSLALAENNEQFF. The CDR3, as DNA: TGCGCCAGCAGCTTGGCGCTAGCTGAAAACAATGAGCAGTTCTTC. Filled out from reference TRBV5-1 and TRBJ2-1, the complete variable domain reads KAGVTQTPRYLIKTRGQQVTLSCSPISGHRSVSWYQQTPGQGLQFLFEYFSETQRNKGNFPGRFSGRQFSNSRSEMNVSTLELGDSALYLCASSLALAENNEQFFGPGTRLTVL.

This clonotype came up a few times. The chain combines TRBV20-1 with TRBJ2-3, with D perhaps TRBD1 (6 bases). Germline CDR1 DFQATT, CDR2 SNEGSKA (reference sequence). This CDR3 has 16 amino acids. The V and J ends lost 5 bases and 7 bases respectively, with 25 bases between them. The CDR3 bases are TGCAGTGCTCCCCTCGACGGGGTGGGGGCCGGTAATACGCAGTATTTT. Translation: CSAPLDGVGAGNTQYF.

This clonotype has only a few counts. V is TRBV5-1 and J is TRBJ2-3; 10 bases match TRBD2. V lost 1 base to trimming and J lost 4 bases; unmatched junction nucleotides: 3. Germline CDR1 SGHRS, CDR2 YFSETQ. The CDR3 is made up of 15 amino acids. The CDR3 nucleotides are TGCGCCAGCAGCTTGACTAGCGGGGTCTCAGATACGCAGTATTTT. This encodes CASSLTSGVSDTQYF.

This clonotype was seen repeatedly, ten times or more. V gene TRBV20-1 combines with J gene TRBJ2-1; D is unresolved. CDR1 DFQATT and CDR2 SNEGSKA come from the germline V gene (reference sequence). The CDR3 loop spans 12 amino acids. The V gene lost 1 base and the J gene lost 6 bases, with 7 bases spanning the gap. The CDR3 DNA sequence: TGCAGTGCTAGAGTTAACCCCAATGAGCAGTTCTTC. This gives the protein CSARVNPNEQFF.

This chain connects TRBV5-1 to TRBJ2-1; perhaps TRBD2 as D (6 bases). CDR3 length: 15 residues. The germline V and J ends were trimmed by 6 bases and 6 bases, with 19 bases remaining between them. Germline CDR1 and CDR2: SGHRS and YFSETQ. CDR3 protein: CASTIFAGSPNEQFF. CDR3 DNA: TGCGCCAGCACCATTTTTGCGGGAAGCCCCAATGAGCAGTTCTTC.

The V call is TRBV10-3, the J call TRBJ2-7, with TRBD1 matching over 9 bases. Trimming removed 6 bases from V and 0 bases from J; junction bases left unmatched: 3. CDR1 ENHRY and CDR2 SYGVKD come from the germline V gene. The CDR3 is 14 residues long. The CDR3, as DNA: TGTGCCATCAGCGGGACAGGGAGCTCCTACGAGCAGTACTTC. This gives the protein CAISGTGSSYEQYF.

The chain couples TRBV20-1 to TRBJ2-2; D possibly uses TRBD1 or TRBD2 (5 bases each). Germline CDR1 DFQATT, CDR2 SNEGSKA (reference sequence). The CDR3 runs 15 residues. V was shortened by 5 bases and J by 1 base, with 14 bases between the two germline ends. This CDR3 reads CSAYPGPGNTGELFF. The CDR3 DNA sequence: TGCAGTGCTTATCCGGGACCGGGGAACACCGGGGAGCTGTTTTTT.

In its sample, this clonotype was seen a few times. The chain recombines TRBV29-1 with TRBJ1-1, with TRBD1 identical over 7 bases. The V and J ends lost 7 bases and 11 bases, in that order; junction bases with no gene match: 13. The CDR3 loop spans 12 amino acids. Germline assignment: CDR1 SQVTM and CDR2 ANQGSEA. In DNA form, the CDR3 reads TGCAGCGGAAGGGACAGCAGTCTCGGGGCTTTCTTT. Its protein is CSGRDSSLGAFF.

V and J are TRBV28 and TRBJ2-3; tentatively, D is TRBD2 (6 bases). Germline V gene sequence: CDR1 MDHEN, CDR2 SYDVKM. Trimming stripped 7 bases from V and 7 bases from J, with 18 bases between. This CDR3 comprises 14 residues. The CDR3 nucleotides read TGTGCCAGCATTGTTTCGGGGGAAGTAAATACGCAGTATTTT. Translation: CASIVSGEVNTQYF.

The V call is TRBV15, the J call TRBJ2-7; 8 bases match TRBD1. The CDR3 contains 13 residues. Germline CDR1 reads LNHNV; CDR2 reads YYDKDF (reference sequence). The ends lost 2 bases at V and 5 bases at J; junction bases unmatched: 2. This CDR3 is CATSRLTGDEQYF. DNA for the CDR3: TGTGCCACCAGCAGATTGACAGGGGACGAGCAGTACTTC.

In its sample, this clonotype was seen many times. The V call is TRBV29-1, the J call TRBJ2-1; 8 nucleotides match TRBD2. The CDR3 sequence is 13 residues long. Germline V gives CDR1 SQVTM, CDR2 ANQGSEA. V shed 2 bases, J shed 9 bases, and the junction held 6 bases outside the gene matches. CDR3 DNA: TGCAGCGTTGAAAGCAGCGGGAGCGTTGAGCAGTTCTTC. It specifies CSVESSGSVEQFF.

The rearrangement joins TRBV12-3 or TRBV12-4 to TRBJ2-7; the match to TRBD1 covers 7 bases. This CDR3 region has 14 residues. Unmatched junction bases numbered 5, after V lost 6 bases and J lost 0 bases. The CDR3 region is CASRPTGDSYEQYF. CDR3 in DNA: TGTGCCAGCAGACCAACAGGGGACTCCTACGAGCAGTACTTC.

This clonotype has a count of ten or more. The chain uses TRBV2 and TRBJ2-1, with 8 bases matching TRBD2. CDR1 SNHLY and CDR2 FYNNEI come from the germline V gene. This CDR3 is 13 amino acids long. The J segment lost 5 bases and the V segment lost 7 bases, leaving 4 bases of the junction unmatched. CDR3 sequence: CASTSGGNNEQFF. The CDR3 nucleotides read TGTGCCAGCACCAGCGGGGGTAACAATGAGCAGTTCTTC.

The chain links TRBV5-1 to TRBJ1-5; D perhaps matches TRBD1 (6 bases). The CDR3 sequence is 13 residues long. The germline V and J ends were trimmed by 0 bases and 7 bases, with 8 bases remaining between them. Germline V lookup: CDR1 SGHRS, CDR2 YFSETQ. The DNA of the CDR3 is TGCGCCAGCAGCTTGGAGGGGGGGCAGCCCCAGCATTTT. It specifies CASSLEGGQPQHF.

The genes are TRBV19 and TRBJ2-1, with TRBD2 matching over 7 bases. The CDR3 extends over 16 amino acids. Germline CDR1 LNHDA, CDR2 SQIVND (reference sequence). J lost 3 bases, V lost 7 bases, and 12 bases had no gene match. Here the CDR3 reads CASTKGQLAYYNEQFF. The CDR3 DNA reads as TGTGCCAGTACCAAGGGCCAACTAGCGTACTACAATGAGCAGTTCTTC.

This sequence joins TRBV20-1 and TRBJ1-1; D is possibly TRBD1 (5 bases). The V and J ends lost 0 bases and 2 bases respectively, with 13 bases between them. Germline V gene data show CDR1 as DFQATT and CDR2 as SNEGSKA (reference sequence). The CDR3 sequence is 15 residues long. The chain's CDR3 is CSARETGADNTEAFF. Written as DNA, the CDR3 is TGCAGTGCTAGAGAAACAGGAGCGGATAACACTGAAGCTTTCTTT.

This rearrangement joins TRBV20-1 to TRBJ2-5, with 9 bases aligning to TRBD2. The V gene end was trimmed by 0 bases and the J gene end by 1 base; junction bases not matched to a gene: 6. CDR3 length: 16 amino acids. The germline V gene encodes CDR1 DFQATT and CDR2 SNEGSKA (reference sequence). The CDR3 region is CSARDSSGEIQETQYF. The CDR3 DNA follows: TGCAGTGCTAGAGACTCTAGCGGGGAAATCCAAGAGACCCAGTACTTC.

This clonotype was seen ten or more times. The CDR3 region is CASSTGTSSTDTQYF. In nucleotides, the CDR3 is TGTGCCAGCAGCACGGGTACTTCTAGCACAGATACGCAGTATTTT. V and J are TRBV7-9 and TRBJ2-3; D call uncertain. Per germline, CDR1 SEHNR and CDR2 FQNEAQ (reference sequence). V lost 5 bases, J lost 0 bases, and 12 bases lay in between. The CDR3 has 15 amino acids.

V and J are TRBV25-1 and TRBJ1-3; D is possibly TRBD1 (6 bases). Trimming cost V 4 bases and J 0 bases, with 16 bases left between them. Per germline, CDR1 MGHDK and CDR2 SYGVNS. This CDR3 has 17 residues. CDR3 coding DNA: TGTGCCAGCAGTGCGCCAGGGGCTCGAAGCTCTGGAAACACCATATATTTT. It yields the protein CASSAPGARSSGNTIYF. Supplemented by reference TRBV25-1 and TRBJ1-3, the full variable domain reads EADIYQTPRYLVIGTGKKITLECSQTMGHDKMYWYQQDPGMELHLIHYSYGVNSTEKGDLSSESTVSRIRTEHFPLTLESARPSHTSQYLCASSAPGARSSGNTIYFGEGSWLTVV.

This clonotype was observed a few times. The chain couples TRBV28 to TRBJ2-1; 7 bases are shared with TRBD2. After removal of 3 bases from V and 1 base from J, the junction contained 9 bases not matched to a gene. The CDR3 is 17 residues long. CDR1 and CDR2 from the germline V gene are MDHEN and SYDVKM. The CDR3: CASSLLEGRESYNEQFF. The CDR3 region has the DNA TGTGCCAGCAGTTTGTTAGAAGGGCGGGAGTCCTACAATGAGCAGTTCTTC.

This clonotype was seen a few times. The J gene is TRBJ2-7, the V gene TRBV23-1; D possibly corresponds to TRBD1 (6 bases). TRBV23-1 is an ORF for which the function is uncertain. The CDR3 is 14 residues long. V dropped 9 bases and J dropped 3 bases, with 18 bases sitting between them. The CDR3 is CARSRDTNYYEQYF. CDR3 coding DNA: TGCGCCAGGTCTCGGGACACCAACTACTACGAGCAGTACTTC.

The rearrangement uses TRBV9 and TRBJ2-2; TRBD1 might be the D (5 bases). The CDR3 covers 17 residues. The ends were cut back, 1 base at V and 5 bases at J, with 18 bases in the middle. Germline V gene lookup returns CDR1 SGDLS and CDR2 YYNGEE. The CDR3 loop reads CASSVLPGNLRTGELFF. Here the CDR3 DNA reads TGTGCCAGCAGCGTACTCCCAGGGAACCTACGGACCGGGGAGCTGTTTTTT.

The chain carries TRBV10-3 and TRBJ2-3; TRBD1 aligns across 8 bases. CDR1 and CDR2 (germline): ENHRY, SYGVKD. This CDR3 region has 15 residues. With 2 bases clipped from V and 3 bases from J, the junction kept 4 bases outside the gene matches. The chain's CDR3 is CAISEGDRWTDTQYF. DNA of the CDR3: TGTGCCATCAGTGAGGGGGACAGGTGGACAGATACGCAGTATTTT.